Sequencing of this T cell receptor (beta chain) was carried out in a study of cytomegalovirus exposure and HLA in healthy donors. Study conclusions and caveats: Rare TCR sequences dominated, though some public TCRs recurred in many donors.

In regard to this clone: Its target is unknown.

Only in-frame clones appear in the TCRdb table, and some are missing; sequencing was by immunoSEQ multiplex PCR. The sample carries approximately 270,000 clones, roughly 87% recorded once. The CDR3 is 12 residues long. Trimming left V 2 bases short and J 4 bases short, with 4 bases between. Germline V gene sequence: CDR1 MNHNY, CDR2 SVGAGI (reference sequence). Sequencing used PBMCs. The rearrangement joins TRBV6-6 to TRBJ2-3, with D uncertain. The clonotype originates from a man aged 18 to 30 in good health and CMV-seropositive. The CDR3 DNA follows: TGTGCCAGCAGTTACGGGCCAGATACGCAGTATTTT. Amino acid sequence: CASSYGPDTQYF.